This T cell receptor beta chain was captured in a study of blood T cell repertoires in COVID-19. About the study: From the United States, Italy and Spain came samples of acute and convalescent COVID-19. PBMCs, B-cell-depleted T cells, or T cells were the source of the cDNA or gDNA that made up the material.

Authors' methods: Scientists estimated how many nucleated cells there were by amplifying reference gene primers. Some clones are missing from TCRdb's copy, which holds only in-frame ones; the method was immunoSEQ multiplex PCR. That table gives V, J and clone size, and the DNA gave D and trimming. Of 200,000 to 300,000 clones detected, approximately 84% appear once; the ten largest clones hold 4% to 4.5%. Sequencing was carried out using peripheral blood. This TCR derives from a man in his fifties with acute or convalescent COVID-19.

Here the CDR3 reads CASSGEGEYFLSQYF. Written as DNA, the CDR3 is TGTGCCAGCAGCGGGGAGGGGGAATACTTCTTGTCCCAGTACTTC. The chain carries TRBV28 and TRBJ2-5, with a possible D match to TRBD2 (7 bases). The V end lost 6 bases, the J end lost 9 bases, and 23 bases lay between the germline ends. CDR1 is MDHEN, CDR2 SYDVKM, per germline. The CDR3 is made up of 15 amino acids.